This TCR beta chain was captured by sequencing in a study of T cells in Graves' hyperthyroidism and ophthalmopathy. As for the study in general: At initial diagnosis, before any treatment had begun, peripheral blood was obtained.

This clonotype appeared many times. Its antigen is as yet unknown. No ophthalmopathy progression within 18 months constituted stable Graves' hyperthyroidism. Germline trimming cut 6 bases from V and 4 bases from J; bases unmatched to any gene: 9. Germline lookup yields CDR1 MDHEN and CDR2 SYDVKM. The CDR3 extends over 17 amino acids. From RNA transcripts, TCR beta CDR3 regions were amplified. First-round RT-PCR targeting the TCR CDR3 was performed with the HTBI primer set. TCRdb analysed the multiplex PCR reads with MiXCR anew, one entry per CDR3 protein. The sample lists a few hundred thousand distinct CDR3 sequences; about 15% were seen once. Whole-study findings and limits: Blood shared most expanded thyroid clonotypes above 0.001.

The chain recombines TRBV28 with TRBJ2-6, with 10 bases aligning to TRBD1. Input material: blood. This sequence originates from a woman aged 25 to 39 with Graves' hyperthyroidism. CDR3 sequence (DNA): TGTGCCAGCAGCCACCAGGGACAGGGGTCCGGGGCCAACGTCCTGACTTTC. Its translation: CASSHQGQGSGANVLTF.